The T cell receptor beta chain under discussion was sequenced for a study of Graves' ophthalmopathy and Graves' hyperthyroidism. The study amplified TCR beta CDR3 regions using RNA transcripts. First-round RT-PCR employed HTBI primers, with a second-round multiplex PCR after it. MiXCR was run by TCRdb on the multiplex PCR reads, yielding one entry per CDR3 protein. Here the sample spans under 350,000 distinct CDR3 sequences, roughly a sixth being singletons. Deletions cut 5 bases from V and 3 bases from J, with 8 bases between. The CDR3 consists of 11 residues. In germline, CDR1 is DFQATT, CDR2 SNEGSKA (reference sequence). This clonotype occurred many times.

The clonotype originates from an adult man with Graves' ophthalmopathy. The sequenced material came from peripheral blood. V usage is TRBV20-1 and J usage is TRBJ2-7; a possible D gene is TRBD1 (6 bases). CDR3 region: CSASDSYEQYF. In nucleotides, the CDR3 is TGCAGTGCTTCGGACAGCTACGAGCAGTACTTC.